This T cell receptor (beta chain) was identified during a study of cytomegalovirus exposure and HLA in healthy donors. With 60 Vbeta and 13 Jbeta primers, the PCR was carried out. TCRdb keeps only in-frame clones here, not all; method: immunoSEQ multiplex PCR. The profile shows some 110,000 clones, around 78% of them singletons. This clone was seen just once. The V end lost 0 bases, the J end lost 3 bases, and 8 bases lay between the germline ends. Germline V gene sequence: CDR1 MNHNS, CDR2 SASEGT. The CDR3 loop spans 14 amino acids. Specimen: PBMCs. The TCR sequence derives from a man in his forties or fifties in good health and CMV-seronegative. The chain couples TRBV6-1 to TRBJ1-2; no clear D gene. CDR3 nucleotides: TGTGCCAGCAGTGAAGCTGGGAGATACTATGGCTACACCTTC. This codes for CASSEAGRYYGYTF.